Sequencing of this TCR beta chain was carried out in a study of long-term antiretroviral therapy in people with HIV. Version v3.0 of the immunoSEQ assay ran at survey level. Clones were sequenced by immunoSEQ multiplex PCR, and TCRdb holds only the in-frame ones, with some missing. This table has about 28,000 clones, roughly 84% appearing once. This CDR3 is 14 amino acids long. Between the trimmed V and J ends, which lost 6 bases and 3 bases, there was a span of 15 bases. Germline CDR1 is MNHEY and CDR2 is SVGAGI. This receptor was taken from a man aged 18 to 29 with HIV. The V and J genes are TRBV6-5 and TRBJ2-7, with a tentative D call TRBD1 (5 bases). The sequenced sample was unsorted PBMCs, obtained 0.4 years after starting antiretroviral therapy. In nucleotides, the CDR3 is TGTGCCAGCAGGTCACAGAGACAGTACTACGAGCAGTACTTC. Protein: CASRSQRQYYEQYF.